This TCR beta chain was obtained from a study of shared clonotypes between healthy human individuals. Naive CD8 cells comprised CD45RO-negative, CCR7-positively selected cells, excluding terminally differentiated effector memory CD45RA+ cells. Data came from immunoSEQ multiplex PCR; TCRdb stores just in-frame clones and leaves some out. Counted here are 2 million to 2.5 million clones, about 95% occurring once; the ten biggest clones make up roughly 1.1%. V gave up 3 bases and J gave up 0 bases, with 8 bases separating them. CDR1 LNHDA and CDR2 SQIVND come from the germline V gene (reference sequence). There are 15 residues in the CDR3.

The chain carries TRBV19 and TRBJ1-4; D remains unclear. The origin of this receptor is a man between 18 and 29 years old in good health. Specimen: naive CD8+ T cells sorted from blood. CDR3 protein: CASSIIHATNEKLFF. The CDR3 nucleotides are TGTGCCAGTAGTATTATCCATGCAACTAATGAAAAACTGTTTTTT.